These 20 T cell receptor beta chains were sequenced from one sample in a study of T cells in Graves' hyperthyroidism and ophthalmopathy. Authors of the study amplified TCR beta CDR3 regions from RNA transcripts. The HTBI primer set drove a first-round RT-PCR of the TCR CDR3. TCRdb used MiXCR to reprocess the multiplex PCR reads, holding one entry per CDR3 protein. The sample records 490,000 or so distinct CDR3 sequences, around a fifth being singletons. The sequencing sample was made of blood. These receptors all stem from a woman aged 70 to 79 with Graves' ophthalmopathy.

J is TRBJ2-6 and V is TRBV29-1; TRBD1 agrees at 11 bases. The CDR3 loop spans 16 amino acids. Germline CDR1 SQVTM, CDR2 ANQGSEA. V shed 7 bases and J 2 bases; nucleotides not matched to a gene: 7. The CDR3 DNA reads TGCAGCGCTACAGGACAGGGGGCAGCTGGGGCCAACGTCCTGACTTTC. Translation gives CSATGQGAAGANVLTF.

This clonotype has a handful of counts. The chain uses TRBV7-6 and TRBJ2-6, with D unclear. Germline lookup yields CDR1 SGHVS and CDR2 FNYEAQ. CDR3 size: 12 residues. V lost 1 base and J 10 bases, leaving 5 bases between the germline ends. The CDR3 sequence: CASSLDGNVLTF. CDR3 nucleotide sequence: TGTGCCAGCAGCTTAGACGGGAACGTCCTGACTTTC.

The V and J genes are TRBV4-1 and TRBJ2-6, with 7 bases that match TRBD1. Losses at the gene ends were 5 bases for V and 2 bases for J; bases not matched to a gene: 6. The CDR3 is 16 residues long. Germline V gene sequence: CDR1 MGHRA, CDR2 YSYEKL. CDR3 nucleotides: TGCGCCAGCAGCAACCAGGGGGTACCTGGGGCCAACGTCCTGACTTTC. Protein sequence: CASSNQGVPGANVLTF.

The V gene is TRBV12-3 or TRBV12-4, the J gene TRBJ2-1; 8 nucleotides align to TRBD2. This CDR3 is 16 amino acids long. Germline trimming cut 1 base from V and 0 bases from J; bases unmatched to any gene: 2. CDR3 DNA sequence: TGTGCCAGCAGTTTAGATGCGGGAGGCTCCTACAATGAGCAGTTCTTC. Translation gives CASSLDAGGSYNEQFF.

The chain recombines TRBV4-1 with TRBJ1-2; the match to TRBD1 covers 9 bases. This CDR3 contains 15 residues. Germline CDR1 is MGHRA and CDR2 is YSYEKL. The V segment lost 0 bases and the J segment 5 bases; nucleotides outside the gene matches: 4. The DNA of the CDR3 is TGCGCCAGCAGCCAAGAGGGACAGGGCCAATATGGCTACACCTTC. Translation gives CASSQEGQGQYGYTF.

This clonotype came up a few times. This rearrangement joins TRBV28 to TRBJ2-3; TRBD1 aligns across 8 bases. Germline V CDR1 and CDR2: MDHEN, SYDVKM. CDR3 length equals 13 residues. DNA for the CDR3: TGTGCTACTTGGCAGGGGGCAACAGATACGCAGTATTTT. It is translated as CATWQGATDTQYF. Drawing the rest from reference TRBV28 and TRBJ2-3, the complete variable domain is DVKVTQSSRYLVKRTGEKVFLECVQDMDHENMFWYRQDPGLGLRLIYFSYDVKMKEKGDIPEGYSVSREKKERFSLILESASTNQTSMYLCATWQGATDTQYFGPGTRLTVL.

This clonotype was seen only a few times. The rearrangement links TRBV18 to TRBJ1-2; 7 positions match TRBD1. The V segment lost 6 bases and the J segment 8 bases; nucleotides outside the gene matches: 12. The CDR3 consists of 14 residues. CDR1 KGHSH and CDR2 LQKENI come from the germline V gene. The CDR3 is CASSPNRDREGYTF. The CDR3 region has the DNA TGTGCCAGCTCTCCGAACAGGGACAGAGAGGGCTACACCTTC.

The chain's CDR3 is CASSHVMAEAFF. The DNA of the CDR3 is TGCGCCAGCAGCCATGTTATGGCTGAAGCTTTCTTT. The chain couples TRBV4-1 to TRBJ1-1; D not resolved. Germline CDR1 MGHRA, CDR2 YSYEKL. The CDR3 runs to 12 residues. Trimming took off 3 bases at V and 6 bases at J, with 8 bases between the two ends.

The sample holds a few counts of this clonotype. The chain links TRBV7-6 to TRBJ2-2; TRBD1 or TRBD2 may be the D gene (6 bases each). The CDR3 has 16 amino acids. Trimming took 5 bases from V and 5 from J, leaving 18 bases between them. CDR1 and CDR2 from the germline V gene are SGHVS and FNYEAQ. CDR3 region: CASSRGRSLATGELFF. In nucleotides, the CDR3 is TGTGCCAGCAGCCGGGGGCGTTCGCTCGCGACCGGGGAGCTGTTTTTT.

This clonotype was picked up a small number of times. V gene TRBV5-1 combines with J gene TRBJ2-5; TRBD1 aligns across 7 bases. There are 16 residues in the CDR3. CDR1 SGHRS and CDR2 YFSETQ come from the germline V gene. V shed 0 bases and J 7 bases; nucleotides not matched to a gene: 12. The CDR3 nucleotides are TGCGCCAGCAGCTTGGAACCACAGGGGCAAGGGTTGACCCAGTACTTC. Translated: CASSLEPQGQGLTQYF.

A word on this clonotype: A much larger clonotype is one base distant, so this may be a read error. This chain uses TRBV28 with TRBJ2-3; D possibly corresponds to TRBD1 (6 bases). This CDR3 is built from 15 residues. Germline V gives CDR1 MDHEN, CDR2 SYDVKM. CDR3 sequence (DNA): TGTGCCAGCAGTACCGTCCGGGACACTACAGGTACGCAGTATTTT. Its protein is CASSTVRDTTGTQYF.

This clonotype was picked up a small number of times. The chain joins TRBV7-2 to TRBJ2-7; TRBD2 aligns across 8 bases. V trimming: 2 bases; J trimming: 5 bases; junction bases outside the gene matches: 8. Germline values: CDR1 SGHTA, CDR2 FQGNSA. This CDR3 is built from 15 residues. CDR3 in amino acids: CASSLIIAGPHEQYF. The DNA for the CDR3 is TGTGCCAGCAGCTTAATAATAGCGGGACCTCACGAGCAGTACTTC.

The CDR3 reads CASSLGGHEQYF. The CDR3 bases are TGTGCCAGCAGCTTGGGGGGCCACGAGCAGTACTTC. This chain joins TRBV7-6 and TRBJ2-7; either TRBD1 or TRBD2 may fit D (6 bases each). The CDR3 length is 12 residues. V dropped 3 bases and J dropped 5 bases, with 8 bases sitting between them. Germline assignment: CDR1 SGHVS and CDR2 FNYEAQ.

Concerning this clonotype itself: The junction departs from the called germline gene at one end, perhaps through a read error. CDR3 protein: CASSPRRQLSGANVLAF. The CDR3 region has the DNA TGTGCCAGCAGCCCCCGCCGACAGCTCTCTGGGGCCAACGTCCTGGCTTTC. This chain links TRBV7-3 with TRBJ2-6; D might be TRBD1 (5 bases). CDR1 is SGHTA, CDR2 FQGTGA, per germline. The CDR3 is 17 residues long.

This clonotype was picked up a small number of times. The chain carries TRBV20-1 and TRBJ2-5, with TRBD2 matching 7 bases. The germline V gene has CDR1 DFQATT and CDR2 SNEGSKA (reference sequence). The CDR3 length is 16 residues. The V segment lost 5 bases and the J segment 4 bases; nucleotides outside the gene matches: 16. DNA for the CDR3: TGCAGTGCTCCGTGGTTTAGGGGAGGGCCATCAGAGACCCAGTACTTC. It codes for CSAPWFRGGPSETQYF.

At least ten counts were recorded for this clonotype. The genes are TRBV29-1 and TRBJ1-1; D not certain. Germline assignment: CDR1 SQVTM and CDR2 ANQGSEA. Trimming pared 4 bases from V and 2 bases from J, leaving 8 bases between. The CDR3 covers 12 residues. CDR3 DNA sequence: TGCAGCGTTGTCGGGATTAACACTGAAGCTTTCTTT. Protein: CSVVGINTEAFF.

This chain joins TRBV28 and TRBJ2-6; TRBD2 might be the D (6 bases). From germline, CDR1 is MDHEN and CDR2 SYDVKM. This CDR3 comprises 17 residues. Trimming shortened V by 5 bases and J by 4 bases, and 18 bases separated the two germline ends. The CDR3 sequence is CASSLPGGAGGANVLTF. CDR3 sequence (DNA): TGTGCCAGCAGTCTCCCCGGTGGCGCGGGGGGGGCCAACGTCCTGACTTTC.

The gene calls are TRBV28 and TRBJ2-7; D remains ambiguous. V lost 10 bases, J lost 3 bases, and 7 bases lay in between. The CDR3 consists of 10 residues. Germline CDR1 and CDR2: MDHEN and SYDVKM. In DNA form, the CDR3 reads TGTGCCACCCGGCACTACGAGCAGTACTTC. This translates into CATRHYEQYF.

In its sample, this clonotype was seen many times. J is TRBJ2-1 and V is TRBV24-1, with D maybe TRBD1 (6 bases). Germline V gene lookup returns CDR1 KGHDR and CDR2 SFDVKD. This CDR3 spans 13 amino acids. V dropped 4 bases and J dropped 4 bases, with 7 bases sitting between them. CDR3 bases: TGTGCCACCAGTGAGGACAGATACAATGAGCAGTTCTTC. Its translation is CATSEDRYNEQFF.

This clonotype was found a few times. V and J are TRBV25-1 and TRBJ2-3; D gene unclear. The CDR3 totals 16 residues. The germline V gene encodes CDR1 MGHDK and CDR2 SYGVNS. V gave up 1 base and J gave up 2 bases, with 13 bases separating them. The CDR3 region is CASSELGRLNTDTQYF. The CDR3 DNA reads TGTGCCAGCAGTGAATTGGGCAGGTTAAACACAGATACGCAGTATTTT.